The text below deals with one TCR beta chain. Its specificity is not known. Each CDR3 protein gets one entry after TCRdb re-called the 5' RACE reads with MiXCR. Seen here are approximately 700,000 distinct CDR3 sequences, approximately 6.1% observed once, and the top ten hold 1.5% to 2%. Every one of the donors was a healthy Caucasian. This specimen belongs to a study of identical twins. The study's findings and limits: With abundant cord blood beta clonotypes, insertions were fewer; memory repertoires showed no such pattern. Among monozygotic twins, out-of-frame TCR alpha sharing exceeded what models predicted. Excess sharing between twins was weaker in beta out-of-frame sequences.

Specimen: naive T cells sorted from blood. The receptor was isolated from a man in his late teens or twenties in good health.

The CDR3 coding sequence is TGCGCCAGCAGTCTTGCCGGGACATACTACGAGCAGTACTTC. Its translation is CASSLAGTYYEQYF. This chain uses TRBV5-1 with TRBJ2-7; a weak D match, TRBD1 (6 bases). Germline V gene data show CDR1 as SGHRS and CDR2 as YFSETQ. V lost 5 bases and J lost 3, with 15 bases in between. The length of the CDR3 is 14 residues.